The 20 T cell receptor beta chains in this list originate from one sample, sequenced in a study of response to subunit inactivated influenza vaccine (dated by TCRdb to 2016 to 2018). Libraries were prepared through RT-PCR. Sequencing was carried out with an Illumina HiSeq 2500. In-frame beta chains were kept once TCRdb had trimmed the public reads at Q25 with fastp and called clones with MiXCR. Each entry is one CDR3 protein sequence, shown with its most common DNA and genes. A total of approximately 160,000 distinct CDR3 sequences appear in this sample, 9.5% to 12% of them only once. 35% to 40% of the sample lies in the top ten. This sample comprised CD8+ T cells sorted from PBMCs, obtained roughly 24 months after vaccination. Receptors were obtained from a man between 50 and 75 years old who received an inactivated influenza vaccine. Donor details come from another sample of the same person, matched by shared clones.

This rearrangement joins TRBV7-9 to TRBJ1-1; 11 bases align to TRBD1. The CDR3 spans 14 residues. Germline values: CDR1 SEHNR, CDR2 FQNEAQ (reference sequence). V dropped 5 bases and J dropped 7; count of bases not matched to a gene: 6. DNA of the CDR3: TGTGCCAGCAGCGAGGACAGGGGGCTGCTTGAAGCTTTCTTT. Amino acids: CASSEDRGLLEAFF.

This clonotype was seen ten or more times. The CDR3 nucleotides read TGTGCTAGCGTGGGGCAGGGGAATTATCGACGGGACACAGATACGCAGTATTTT. This translates into CASVGQGNYRRDTDTQYF. The chain recombines TRBV2 with TRBJ2-3; D perhaps matches TRBD1 (6 bases). From germline, CDR1 is SNHLY and CDR2 FYNNEI. The CDR3 length is 18 residues. Together with reference TRBV2 and TRBJ2-3, the CDR3 gives the full variable domain: EPEVTQTPSHQVTQMGQEVILRCVPISNHLYFYWYRQILGQKVEFLVSFYNNEISEKSEIFDDQFSVERPDGSNFTLKIRSTKLEDSAMYFCASVGQGNYRRDTDTQYFGPGTRLTVL.

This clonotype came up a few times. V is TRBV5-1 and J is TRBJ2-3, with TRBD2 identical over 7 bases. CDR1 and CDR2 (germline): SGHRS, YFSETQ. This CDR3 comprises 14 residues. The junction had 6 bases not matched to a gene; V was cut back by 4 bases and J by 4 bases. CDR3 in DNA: TGCGCCAGCAGCCCCTGGGCGGGGGCAGATACGCAGTATTTT. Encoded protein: CASSPWAGADTQYF.

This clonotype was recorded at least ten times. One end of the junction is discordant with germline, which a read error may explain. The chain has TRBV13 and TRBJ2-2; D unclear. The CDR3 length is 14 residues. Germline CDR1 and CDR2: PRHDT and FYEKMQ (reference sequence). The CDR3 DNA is TGTGCCAGCAGCCTAGGCCGGTCCACCGGGGAGCTGTTTTTT. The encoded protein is CASSLGRSTGELFF.

This chain's CDR3 is CASSLEGAPNYEQYF. CDR3 DNA sequence: TGCGCCAGCAGCCTAGAAGGGGCCCCGAACTACGAGCAGTACTTC. The chain couples TRBV4-3 to TRBJ2-7, with a tentative D call TRBD1 (5 bases). The CDR3 covers 15 residues. V dropped 4 bases and J dropped 3 bases, with 16 bases sitting between them. Germline V CDR1 and CDR2: LGHNA, YSLEER.

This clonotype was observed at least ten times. The CDR3 DNA reads TGTGCCAGCAGCCAGGGGGAGCGGGGGGCCTACGAGCAGTACTTC. Translating gives CASSQGERGAYEQYF. The chain carries TRBV9 and TRBJ2-7; TRBD2 agrees at 9 bases. The CDR3 has 15 residues. V shed 4 bases, J shed 2 bases, and the junction held 7 bases outside the gene matches. Germline CDR1 reads SGDLS; CDR2 reads YYNGEE.

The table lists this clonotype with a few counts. The CDR3 DNA reads TGCGCCAGCAGCCAAGATGTGGGGGCTAGCGGGGGTTACGAGCAGTACTTC. Translated, it gives CASSQDVGASGGYEQYF. The genes are TRBV4-3 and TRBJ2-7; 10 bases are a match to TRBD2. CDR1 is LGHNA, CDR2 YSLEER, per germline. V shed 0 bases and J 4 bases; nucleotides not matched to a gene: 9. The CDR3 runs 17 residues.

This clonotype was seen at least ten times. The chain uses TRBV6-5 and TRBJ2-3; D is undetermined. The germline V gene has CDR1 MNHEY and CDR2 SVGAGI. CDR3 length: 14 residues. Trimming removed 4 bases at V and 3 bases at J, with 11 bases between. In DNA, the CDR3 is TGTGCCAGCAGTTCGCTCCCTGGGACAGATACGCAGTATTTT. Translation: CASSSLPGTDTQYF.

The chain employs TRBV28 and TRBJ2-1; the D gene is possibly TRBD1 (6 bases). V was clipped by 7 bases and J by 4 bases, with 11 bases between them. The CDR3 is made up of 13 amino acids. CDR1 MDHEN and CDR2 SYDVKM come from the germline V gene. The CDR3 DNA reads TGTGCCAGCAAAGCCCAGGGGTACAATGAGCAGTTCTTC. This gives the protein CASKAQGYNEQFF.

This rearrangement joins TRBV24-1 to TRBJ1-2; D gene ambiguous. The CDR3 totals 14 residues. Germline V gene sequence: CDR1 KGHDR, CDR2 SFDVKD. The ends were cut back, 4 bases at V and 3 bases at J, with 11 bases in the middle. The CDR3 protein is CATSDYDRYYGYTF. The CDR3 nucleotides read TGTGCCACCAGTGACTATGACCGATACTATGGCTACACCTTC.

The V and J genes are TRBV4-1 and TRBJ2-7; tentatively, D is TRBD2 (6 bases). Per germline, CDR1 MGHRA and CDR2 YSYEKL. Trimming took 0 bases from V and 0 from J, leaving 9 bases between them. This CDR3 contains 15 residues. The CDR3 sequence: CASSQDGGNSYEQYF. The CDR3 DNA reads TGCGCCAGCAGCCAAGATGGGGGGAACTCCTACGAGCAGTACTTC.

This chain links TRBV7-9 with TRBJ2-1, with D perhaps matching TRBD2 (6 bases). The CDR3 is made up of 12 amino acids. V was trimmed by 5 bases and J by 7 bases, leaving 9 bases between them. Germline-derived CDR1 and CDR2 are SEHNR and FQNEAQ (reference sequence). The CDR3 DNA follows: TGTGCCAGCAGCATCGGAGGGAATGAGCAGTTCTTC. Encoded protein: CASSIGGNEQFF.

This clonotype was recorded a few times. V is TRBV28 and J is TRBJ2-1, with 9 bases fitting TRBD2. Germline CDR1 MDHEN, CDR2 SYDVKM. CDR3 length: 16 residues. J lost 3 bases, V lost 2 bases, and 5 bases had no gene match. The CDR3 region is CASSLIGLAYYNEQFF. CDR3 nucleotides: TGTGCCAGCAGTTTAATCGGACTAGCGTACTACAATGAGCAGTTCTTC.

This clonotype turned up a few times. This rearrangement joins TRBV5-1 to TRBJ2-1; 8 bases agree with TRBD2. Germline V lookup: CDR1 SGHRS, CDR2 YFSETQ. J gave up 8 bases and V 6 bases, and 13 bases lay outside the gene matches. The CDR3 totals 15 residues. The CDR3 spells CASTIYGGAGDEQFF. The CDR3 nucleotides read TGCGCCAGCACTATCTACGGGGGGGCTGGAGATGAGCAGTTCTTC. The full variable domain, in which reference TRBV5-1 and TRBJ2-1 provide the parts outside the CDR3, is KAGVTQTPRYLIKTRGQQVTLSCSPISGHRSVSWYQQTPGQGLQFLFEYFSETQRNKGNFPGRFSGRQFSNSRSEMNVSTLELGDSALYLCASTIYGGAGDEQFFGPGTRLTVL.

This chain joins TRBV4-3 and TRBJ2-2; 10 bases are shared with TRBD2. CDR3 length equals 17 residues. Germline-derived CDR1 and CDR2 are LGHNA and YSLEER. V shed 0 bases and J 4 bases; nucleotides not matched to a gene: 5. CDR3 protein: CASSQDPSGGITGELFF. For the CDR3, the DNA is TGCGCCAGCAGCCAAGACCCTAGCGGGGGTATCACCGGGGAGCTGTTTTTT.

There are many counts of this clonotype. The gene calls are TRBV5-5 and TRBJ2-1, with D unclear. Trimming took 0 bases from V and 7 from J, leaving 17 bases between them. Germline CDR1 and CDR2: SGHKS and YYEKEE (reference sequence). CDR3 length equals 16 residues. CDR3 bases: TGTGCCAGCAGCTTGGTGGGAATAACCCTGGGGAATGAGCAGTTCTTC. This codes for CASSLVGITLGNEQFF.

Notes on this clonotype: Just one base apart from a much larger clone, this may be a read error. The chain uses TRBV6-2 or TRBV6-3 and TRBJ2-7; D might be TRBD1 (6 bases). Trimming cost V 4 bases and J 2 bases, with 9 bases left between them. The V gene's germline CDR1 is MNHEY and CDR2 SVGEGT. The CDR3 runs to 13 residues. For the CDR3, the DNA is TGTGCCAGCAGTTCAGGGGCCCCCTACGAGCAGTACTTC. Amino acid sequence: CASSSGAPYEQYF.

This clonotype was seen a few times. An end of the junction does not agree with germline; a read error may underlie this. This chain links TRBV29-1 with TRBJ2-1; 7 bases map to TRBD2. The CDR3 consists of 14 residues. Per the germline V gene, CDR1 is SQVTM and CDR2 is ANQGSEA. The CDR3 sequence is CSVEDPAGSALEFF. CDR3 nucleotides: TGCAGCGTCGAAGATCCAGCGGGATCGGCGTTGGAGTTCTTC.

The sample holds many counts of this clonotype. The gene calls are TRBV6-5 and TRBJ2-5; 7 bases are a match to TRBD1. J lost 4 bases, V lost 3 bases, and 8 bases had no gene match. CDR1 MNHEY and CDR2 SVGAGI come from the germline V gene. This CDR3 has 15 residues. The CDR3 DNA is TGTGCCAGCAGTTATTTAGGGACAGTCGGAGAGACCCAGTACTTC. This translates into CASSYLGTVGETQYF.

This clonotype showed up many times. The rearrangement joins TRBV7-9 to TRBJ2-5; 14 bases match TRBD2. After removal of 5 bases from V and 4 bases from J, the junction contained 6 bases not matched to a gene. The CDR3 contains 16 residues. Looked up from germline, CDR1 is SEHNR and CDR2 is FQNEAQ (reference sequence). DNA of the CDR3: TGTGCCAGCAGCGCAAGACTAGCGGGAGGGCTAGAGACCCAGTACTTC. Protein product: CASSARLAGGLETQYF.